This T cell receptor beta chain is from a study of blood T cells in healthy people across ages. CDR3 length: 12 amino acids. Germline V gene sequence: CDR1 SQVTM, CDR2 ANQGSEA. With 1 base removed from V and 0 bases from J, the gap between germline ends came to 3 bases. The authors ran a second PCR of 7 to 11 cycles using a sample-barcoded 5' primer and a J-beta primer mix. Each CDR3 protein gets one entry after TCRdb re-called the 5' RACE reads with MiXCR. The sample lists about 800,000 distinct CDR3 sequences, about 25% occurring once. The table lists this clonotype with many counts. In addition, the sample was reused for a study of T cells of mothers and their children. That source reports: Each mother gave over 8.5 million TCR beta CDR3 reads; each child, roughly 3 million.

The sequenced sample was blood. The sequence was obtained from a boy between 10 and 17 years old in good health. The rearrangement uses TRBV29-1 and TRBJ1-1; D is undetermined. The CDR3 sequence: CSVEGLNTEAFF. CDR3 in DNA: TGCAGCGTTGAAGGACTGAACACTGAAGCTTTCTTT.